This T cell receptor (beta chain) was recorded in a study of T cells in Graves' hyperthyroidism and ophthalmopathy. RNA transcripts gave rise to amplified TCR beta CDR3 regions. An initial round of RT-PCR targeting the TCR CDR3 relied on the HTBI primer set. Using its own MiXCR run on the multiplex PCR reads, TCRdb lists one record per CDR3 protein. The sample yields hundreds of thousands of distinct CDR3 sequences, about 14% seen once. This clonotype was found a few times. The CDR3 consists of 15 residues. Trimming cost V 2 bases and J 7 bases, with 17 bases left between them. CDR1 and CDR2 (germline): SGHAT, FQNNGV.

V and J are TRBV11-2 and TRBJ2-5; D could derive from TRBD1 or TRBD2 (5 bases each). Specimen: blood. This TCR was recovered from a woman aged 45-60 years with Graves' ophthalmopathy. In nucleotides, the CDR3 is TGTGCCAGCAGCTTAAATTGGGCAAGGGACGGGACCCAGTACTTC. Translation gives CASSLNWARDGTQYF. The full variable domain, its missing parts supplied by reference TRBV11-2 and TRBJ2-5, is EAGVAQSPRYKIIEKRQSVAFWCNPISGHATLYWYQQILGQGPKLLIQFQNNGVVDDSQLPKDRFSAERLKGVDSTLKIQPAKLEDSAVYLCASSLNWARDGTQYFGPGTRLLVL.